This paragraph reports one TCR beta chain. Its target is not known. The sample comes from a study of blood T cells in healthy people across ages. Broader study findings: CMV status of donors was unknown, possibly confounding expanded clonotype changes.

Trimming removed 5 bases at V and 9 bases at J, with 17 bases between. CDR1 is SGHVS, CDR2 FNYEAQ, per germline. CDR3 size: 13 residues. A second PCR of roughly 7 to 11 cycles used a sample-barcoded 5' primer and a J-beta primer mix. Every cDNA molecule bore a tag from a template-switch adaptor containing 12 random nucleotides. The yield of each sample was at least 3 million CDR3-containing paired-end reads. TCRdb reanalysed the 5' RACE reads using MiXCR and keeps one entry per CDR3 protein. The data show about 780,000 distinct CDR3 sequences, less than 80% seen once. Peripheral blood, about 10 milliliters per donor, was collected.

This rearrangement joins TRBV7-6 to TRBJ2-7, with a tentative D call TRBD2 (5 bases). Specimen: blood. The clonotype originates from a man between 25 and 39 years old in good health. CDR3 amino acids: CASSPGPQAGQYF. The CDR3 region has the DNA TGTGCCAGCAGCCCTGGCCCTCAGGCGGGGCAGTACTTC.